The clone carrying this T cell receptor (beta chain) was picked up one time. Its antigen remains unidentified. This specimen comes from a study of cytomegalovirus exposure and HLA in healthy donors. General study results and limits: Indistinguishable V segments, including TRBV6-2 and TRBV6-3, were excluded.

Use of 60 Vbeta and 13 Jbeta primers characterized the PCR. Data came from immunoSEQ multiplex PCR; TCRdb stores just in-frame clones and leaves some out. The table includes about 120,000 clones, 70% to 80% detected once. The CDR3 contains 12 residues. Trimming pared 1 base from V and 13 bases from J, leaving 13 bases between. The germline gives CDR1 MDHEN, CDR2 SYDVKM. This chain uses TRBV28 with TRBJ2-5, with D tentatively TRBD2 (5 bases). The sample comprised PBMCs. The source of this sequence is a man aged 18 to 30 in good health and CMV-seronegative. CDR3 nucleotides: TGTGCCAGCAGTTTATCCCGAGAGGGCCTGTACTTC. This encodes CASSLSREGLYF.